These 13 T cell receptor beta chains came from one sample sequenced in a study of regulatory T cells in long-lasting Graves disease. Documented time point: newly diagnosed GD, antithyroid drugs for less than 3 months. The TCR library was made from RNA extracted from PBMCs. The TCR beta library used iRepertoire HTBI primers with Arm-PCR amplification of CDR3. TCRdb passed the multiplex PCR reads through MiXCR, listing each CDR3 protein once. The sample records over 400,000 distinct CDR3 sequences, 14% being singletons. The same sample was also studied in work on T cells in Graves' hyperthyroidism and ophthalmopathy.

The sample here was peripheral blood mononuclear cells (PBMCs), taken at new diagnosis, from a patient treated with antithyroid drugs. Source of these receptors: a woman aged 50 to 65 with Graves disease.

At least ten counts were recorded for this clonotype. This chain connects TRBV28 to TRBJ1-2, with TRBD1 identical over 7 bases. This CDR3 contains 17 residues. Germline V gene sequence: CDR1 MDHEN, CDR2 SYDVKM. Trimming at V came to 5 bases and at J to 3 bases, leaving 15 bases not matched to a gene. CDR3 loop: CASSLSRYGTVDYGYTF. The CDR3 DNA follows: TGTGCCAGCAGTCTGAGCCGCTACGGGACAGTGGACTATGGCTACACCTTC.

This clonotype was counted ten times or more. The rearrangement links TRBV27 to TRBJ1-2; tentatively, D is TRBD1 (5 bases). CDR1 and CDR2 (germline): MNHEY, SMNVEV (reference sequence). The CDR3 length is 13 residues. The ends were cut back, 3 bases at V and 5 bases at J, with 10 bases in the middle. The CDR3 DNA follows: TGTGCCAGCAGTTTCACAGGATTATATGGCTACACCTTC. This gives the protein CASSFTGLYGYTF.

In its sample, this clonotype was seen many times. This sequence joins TRBV20-1 and TRBJ2-7, with TRBD2 identical over 11 bases. Trimming at V came to 1 base and at J to 7 bases, leaving 9 bases not matched to a gene. Germline CDR1 is DFQATT and CDR2 is SNEGSKA (reference sequence). This CDR3 spans 15 amino acids. CDR3 sequence: CSARVALAGVNEQYF. The CDR3 nucleotides are TGCAGTGCTAGAGTAGCACTAGCGGGAGTTAATGAGCAGTACTTC.

The table lists this clonotype with many counts. The rearrangement joins TRBV2 to TRBJ1-5; 7 nucleotides match TRBD1. The CDR3 totals 14 residues. Trimming removed 6 bases from V and 3 bases from J; junction bases left unmatched: 5. Germline assignment: CDR1 SNHLY and CDR2 FYNNEI. The CDR3 region is CASSEDRNNQPQHF. The CDR3 DNA reads TGTGCCAGCAGCGAGGACAGGAACAATCAGCCCCAGCATTTT.

The chain couples TRBV10-2 to TRBJ1-6; D is unclear. The length of the CDR3 is 16 residues. V was pared by 3 bases and J by 5 bases, with 14 bases between. Germline CDR1 reads WSHSY; CDR2 reads SAAADI. The CDR3 region has the DNA TGCGCCAGCAGTGACGGGCCGGCCGGGCATAATTCACCCCTCCACTTT. This codes for CASSDGPAGHNSPLHF.

The J gene is TRBJ1-6, the V gene TRBV3-1; D not resolved. CDR3 length equals 14 residues. Germline V CDR1 and CDR2: LGHDT, YNNKEL (reference sequence). Trimming removed 1 base at V and 10 bases at J, with 11 bases between. In DNA, the CDR3 is TGTGCCAGCAGCCAAGGCACGGTAAAATCACCCCTCCACTTT. Protein product: CASSQGTVKSPLHF. The full variable domain, rest sourced from reference TRBV3-1 and TRBJ1-6, is DTAVSQTPKYLVTQMGNDKSIKCEQNLGHDTMYWYKQDSKKFLKIMFSYNNKELIINETVPNRFSPKSPDKAHLNLHINSLELGDSAVYFCASSQGTVKSPLHFGNGTRLTVT.

This clonotype was seen at least ten times. The chain uses TRBV28 and TRBJ2-5, with no clear D. This CDR3 spans 17 amino acids. The ends were cut back, 6 bases at V and 5 bases at J, with 25 bases in the middle. CDR1 and CDR2 (germline): MDHEN, SYDVKM. Here the CDR3 reads CASRARVSDRLDETQYF. The CDR3 DNA reads TGTGCCAGCAGGGCTAGGGTATCAGACCGACTCGATGAGACCCAGTACTTC.

The J gene is TRBJ2-5, the V gene TRBV5-8; 7 bases are shared with TRBD2. After removal of 5 bases from V and 2 bases from J, the junction contained 3 bases not matched to a gene. Germline-derived CDR1 and CDR2 are SGHTS and YDEGEE. The CDR3 consists of 13 residues. CDR3 bases: TGTGCCAGCAGACCAGCGGGACAAGAGACCCAGTACTTC. Its translation is CASRPAGQETQYF.

In its sample, this clonotype was seen many times. This chain joins TRBV28 and TRBJ1-6; D not resolved. Between the trimmed V and J ends, which lost 5 bases and 8 bases, there was a span of 10 bases. CDR3 size: 13 residues. The germline V gene encodes CDR1 MDHEN and CDR2 SYDVKM. The CDR3 sequence: CASSPLRDSPLHF. For the CDR3, the DNA is TGTGCCAGCAGTCCCCTACGGGATTCACCCCTCCACTTT.

Ten or more counts support this clonotype. The CDR3 reads CASSSLWALMNTEAFF. CDR3 in DNA: TGTGCCAGCAGCTCCCTGTGGGCTCTAATGAACACTGAAGCTTTCTTT. The J gene is TRBJ1-1, the V gene TRBV11-2; D not resolved. The CDR3 consists of 16 residues. Deletions cut 4 bases from V and 0 bases from J, with 15 bases between. Germline V CDR1 and CDR2: SGHAT, FQNNGV.

The CDR3 loop is CASSLGTSGGNEQFF. The CDR3 DNA reads as TGTGCCAGCAGCTTAGGGACTAGCGGGGGAAATGAGCAGTTCTTC. The chain employs TRBV13 and TRBJ2-1; 12 nucleotides line up with TRBD2. The junction had 1 base not matched to a gene; V was cut back by 0 bases and J by 7 bases. The V gene's germline CDR1 is PRHDT and CDR2 FYEKMQ (reference sequence). The CDR3 loop spans 15 amino acids.

This clonotype was observed at least ten times. The V gene is TRBV7-9, the J gene TRBJ2-1; 10 bases map to TRBD1. The V gene end was trimmed by 7 bases and the J gene end by 0 bases; junction bases not matched to a gene: 6. The CDR3 is 16 residues long. The germline V gene has CDR1 SEHNR and CDR2 FQNEAQ (reference sequence). In nucleotides, the CDR3 is TGTGCCAGCATCAGTTGGACAGGGGGCTCCTACAATGAGCAGTTCTTC. This codes for CASISWTGGSYNEQFF.

The rearrangement uses TRBV9 and TRBJ1-2; 7 nucleotides agree with TRBD1. The length of the CDR3 is 17 residues. With V trimmed by 0 bases and J by 0 bases, 8 bases remained unmatched. The germline V gene has CDR1 SGDLS and CDR2 YYNGEE. In DNA, the CDR3 is TGTGCCAGCAGCGTAGAGACAGGGCCAGCTCCTAACTATGGCTACACCTTC. The encoded protein is CASSVETGPAPNYGYTF.